Listed below are T cell receptor beta chains from one sample, sequenced in a study of OX40 agonist ivuxolimab in advanced cancers. Measured with immunoSEQ multiplex PCR; TCRdb has only the in-frame clones, and not every one. The table has around 67,000 clones, about 81% seen once. The specimen comprised CD4+ or CD8+ T cells sorted from blood, sampled in a trial of the OX40 agonist ivuxolimab. The receptors here all came from an adult with an advanced solid tumor such as melanoma, head and neck, liver or kidney cancer. Each CDR3 is given with its conserved first and last residue. A D gene is named only where the DNA matches it firmly. A row's size may be missing; if present it is once, few, many or a size class.

-	TRBV21-1	TRBJ2-1	-	TGTGCCAGCAGCAAAGACATGAACAGGGGGCTAGCGGGGCGTTCCTACAATGAGCAGTTCTTC	CASSKDMNRGLAGRSYNEQFF
-	TRBV21-1	TRBJ1-1	-	TGTGCCAGCACCACTGCGTCAGGGAAGAGGGGAACTGAAGCTTTCTTT	CASTTASGKRGTEAFF
-	TRBV29-1	TRBJ1-3	-	TGCAGCGTTGAAGTCTCACGAAACACCATATATTTT	CSVEVSRNTIYF
-	TRBV18	TRBJ2-1	once	TGTGCCAGCTCACCTGGGGCCCGGGGGGAGCAGTTCTTC	CASSPGARGEQFF
-	TRBV7-6	TRBJ1-5	-	TGTGCCAGCAGCTCGGGTACCGGGACCCAGGGGCCCCAGCATTTT	CASSSGTGTQGPQHF
-	TRBV7-6	TRBJ1-6	-	TGTGCCAGCAGCTTAGGGCCTTATAATTCACCCCTCCACTTT	CASSLGPYNSPLHF
-	TRBV15	TRBJ1-2	few	TGTGCCACCAGTCCTAATCAGGGGGGCTACACCTTC	CATSPNQGGYTF
TRBD1	TRBV9	TRBJ1-4	few	TGTGCCAGCAGCGTAGATCCAGGGGGCGGTTCTGGAAAACTGTTTTTT	CASSVDPGGGSGKLFF
-	TRBV11-2	TRBJ2-1	-	TGTGCCAGCGGAGGGCAGTTTTCGTATGAGCAGTTCTTC	CASGGQFSYEQFF
TRBD2	TRBV27	TRBJ2-1	-	TGTGCCAGCAGTCGGACTAGCAGGAGCTCCTACAATGAGCAGTTCTTC	CASSRTSRSSYNEQFF
TRBD1	TRBV11-1	TRBJ1-6	-	TGTGCCAGCAGCTCGTACCAAGGACAGGGTTTACCCCTCCACTTT	CASSSYQGQGLPLHF
-	TRBV14	TRBJ2-7	once	TGTGCCAGCAGCCCCCTATCCCCCCGGGTCGAGCAGTACTTC	CASSPLSPRVEQYF
-	TRBV18	TRBJ1-5	-	TGTGCCAGCTCACCTCGGGGCGACCTATCAGCCCAGCATTTT	CASSPRGDLSAQHF
-	TRBV6-1	TRBJ1-1	-	TGTGCCAGCAGGGCCTCACAGTTCCATGAAGCTTTCTTT	CASRASQFHEAFF
TRBD1	TRBV5-4	TRBJ1-4	-	TGTGCCAGCAGCTTGGGAAACAGGGGGGCTAATGAAAAACTGTTTTTT	CASSLGNRGANEKLFF
TRBD2	TRBV7-2	TRBJ2-1	-	TGTGCCAGCAGCTTAGCTAGCGGGGGGGTTAATGAGCAGTTCTTC	CASSLASGGVNEQFF
TRBD1	TRBV6-5	TRBJ1-2	-	TGTGCCAGCAGGAACCTAGTACAGGGGCTGGGCTACACCTTC	CASRNLVQGLGYTF
-	TRBV5-4	TRBJ1-2	-	TGTGCCAGCAGCCTTAACTATGGCTACACCTTC	CASSLNYGYTF
TRBD1	TRBV5-8	TRBJ1-1	-	TGTGCCAGCAGACCTCCGGGACAGGGAACTGAAGCTTTCTTT	CASRPPGQGTEAFF
-	TRBV11-3	TRBJ2-7	-	TGTGCCAGCAGCTTAGAGTCAGGGGCCGAGCAGTACTTC	CASSLESGAEQYF
-	TRBV14	TRBJ2-7	-	TGTGCCAGCAGCCCGTTCGCCGGACTTCATCAGTACTTC	CASSPFAGLHQYF
-	TRBV5-6	TRBJ1-4	-	TGTGCCAGCAGCTTGTACGGGGGAGTAATGATTTTT	CASSLYGGVMIF
-	TRBV27	TRBJ2-1	few	TGTGCCAGCAGGGGGTCCTACTTAAGGGATGAGCAGTTCTTC	CASRGSYLRDEQFF